Following are 30 T cell receptor beta chains from one sample sequenced in a study of shared clonotypes between healthy human individuals. The data were produced by immunoSEQ multiplex PCR, yet TCRdb's version contains in-frame clones alone and is incomplete. The sample carries 850,000 to 1,200,000 clones, about 75% recorded once. Specimen: memory CD4+ T cells sorted from blood. Subset reported: CD45RA-negative fraction. These receptors originate from a man aged 18-30 years in good health.

The chain recombines TRBV5-1 with TRBJ2-1, with TRBD2 identical over 8 bases. The CDR3 spans 15 residues. The junction had 9 bases not matched to a gene; V was cut back by 1 base and J by 9 bases. Germline V gene lookup returns CDR1 SGHRS and CDR2 YFSETQ. The CDR3 region has the DNA TGCGCCAGCAGCTTGAGCCCGGGAGGGCCGAGTGAGCAGTTCTTC. Residues: CASSLSPGGPSEQFF. The full variable domain, its missing parts supplied by reference TRBV5-1 and TRBJ2-1, is KAGVTQTPRYLIKTRGQQVTLSCSPISGHRSVSWYQQTPGQGLQFLFEYFSETQRNKGNFPGRFSGRQFSNSRSEMNVSTLELGDSALYLCASSLSPGGPSEQFFGPGTRLTVL.

V usage is TRBV15 and J usage is TRBJ2-7; D may be TRBD1 (5 bases). This CDR3 spans 15 amino acids. V gave up 1 base and J gave up 3 bases, with 13 bases separating them. From germline, CDR1 is LNHNV and CDR2 YYDKDF (reference sequence). The CDR3 reads CATSRGQGLNYEQYF. DNA of the CDR3: TGTGCCACCAGCAGAGGCCAGGGCTTAAACTACGAGCAGTACTTC.

In the case of this clone: Since a much larger clone is just one base distant, this may be a read error. This sample also contains other DNA sequences that code for the same CDR3. The rearrangement links TRBV5-6 to TRBJ1-3; D is unclear. CDR1 SGHDT and CDR2 YYEEEE come from the germline V gene. The CDR3 sequence is 13 residues long. As DNA, the CDR3 is TGCGCCAGCAGCTTGGTCGAACTAAACACCATATATTTT. This translates into CASSLVELNTIYF.

The rearrangement uses TRBV11-2 and TRBJ1-2; 7 nucleotides match TRBD1. This CDR3 is built from 13 residues. Germline CDR1 SGHAT, CDR2 FQNNGV. The J segment lost 8 bases and the V segment lost 5 bases, leaving 8 bases of the junction unmatched. The CDR3 DNA reads as TGTGCCAGCAGCGCTGGGACAGCGGGGGGCTACACCTTC. Amino acids: CASSAGTAGGYTF.

This clone has a single count. The V gene is TRBV6-1, the J gene TRBJ2-5; D not certain. This CDR3 is built from 12 residues. Germline assignment: CDR1 MNHNS and CDR2 SASEGT. Trimming pared 4 bases from V and 7 bases from J, leaving 10 bases between. The CDR3 loop reads CASSVEVGTQYF. The CDR3 DNA sequence: TGTGCCAGCAGTGTAGAGGTTGGGACCCAGTACTTC.

The V and J genes are TRBV18 and TRBJ2-7, with 8 positions matching TRBD2. V shed 6 bases, J shed 0 bases, and the junction held 7 bases outside the gene matches. CDR3 size: 15 residues. Per germline, CDR1 KGHSH and CDR2 LQKENI. The CDR3 loop is CASSERGGGSYEQYF. CDR3 nucleotides: TGTGCCAGCTCCGAACGGGGGGGAGGCTCCTACGAGCAGTACTTC.

This clone has just a few counts. The rearrangement joins TRBV5-1 to TRBJ2-5, with D tentatively TRBD2 (6 bases). Germline CDR1 reads SGHRS; CDR2 reads YFSETQ. The CDR3 runs 13 residues. Trimming took 4 bases from V and 5 from J, leaving 12 bases between them. CDR3 loop: CASSRDSGETQYF. The CDR3, as DNA: TGCGCCAGCAGCCGGGACTCGGGTGAGACCCAGTACTTC.

The sample holds a few counts of this clone. The J gene is TRBJ2-7, the V gene TRBV5-1; D is tentatively TRBD1 or TRBD2 (5 bases each). The germline gives CDR1 SGHRS, CDR2 YFSETQ. Trimming pared 4 bases from V and 9 bases from J, leaving 14 bases between. The CDR3 extends over 12 amino acids. CDR3 bases: TGCGCCAGCAGCCATGACGGGACGGGGCAGTACTTC. It encodes CASSHDGTGQYF. The full variable domain, in which reference TRBV5-1 and TRBJ2-7 provide the parts outside the CDR3, is KAGVTQTPRYLIKTRGQQVTLSCSPISGHRSVSWYQQTPGQGLQFLFEYFSETQRNKGNFPGRFSGRQFSNSRSEMNVSTLELGDSALYLCASSHDGTGQYFGPGTRLTVT.

The rearrangement uses TRBV5-4 and TRBJ2-4; 11 bases are a match to TRBD1. J gave up 5 bases and V 4 bases, and 8 bases lay outside the gene matches. CDR1 is SGHNT, CDR2 YYREEE, per germline (reference sequence). The CDR3 extends over 16 amino acids. CDR3 region: CASSRTGGSVENIQYF. The CDR3 nucleotides read TGTGCCAGCAGCAGGACAGGGGGCTCAGTGGAAAACATTCAGTACTTC.

This rearrangement joins TRBV19 to TRBJ1-4, with TRBD1 identical over 7 bases. Germline V gene data show CDR1 as LNHDA and CDR2 as SQIVND (reference sequence). This CDR3 region has 15 residues. Germline trimming cut 0 bases from V and 4 bases from J; bases unmatched to any gene: 2. CDR3 sequence (DNA): TGTGCCAGTAGTATAGAGGACAGGCATAATGAAAAACTGTTTTTT. Amino acid sequence: CASSIEDRHNEKLFF.

This clone turned up a few times. The CDR3 region has the DNA TGTGCCAGCCGAGTAGGACAGGGGATTGATTCACCCCTCCACTTT. Amino acid sequence: CASRVGQGIDSPLHF. The chain has TRBV2 and TRBJ1-6; 9 nucleotides match TRBD1. V lost 8 bases, J lost 8 bases, and 10 bases stayed unmatched. Per germline, CDR1 SNHLY and CDR2 FYNNEI. The CDR3 runs to 15 residues.

The genes are TRBV2 and TRBJ1-4; D gene uncertain. Germline lookup yields CDR1 SNHLY and CDR2 FYNNEI. The CDR3 totals 14 residues. V lost 6 bases and J 9 bases, leaving 17 bases between the germline ends. DNA of the CDR3: TGTGCCAGCAGGGGGTCTTCGGCGGGTAAAAAACTGTTTTTT. Its protein is CASRGSSAGKKLFF.

The chain combines TRBV18 with TRBJ2-7, with D perhaps TRBD1 (5 bases). CDR1 is KGHSH, CDR2 LQKENI, per germline. There are 13 residues in the CDR3. Deletions cut 1 base from V and 6 bases from J, with 10 bases between. CDR3 sequence: CASSPLPGIEQYF. Here the CDR3 DNA reads TGTGCCAGCTCACCACTCCCAGGGATCGAGCAGTACTTC. Full variable domain (outside the CDR3, taken from reference TRBV18 and TRBJ2-7): NAGVMQNPRHLVRRRGQEARLRCSPMKGHSHVYWYRQLPEEGLKFMVYLQKENIIDESGMPKERFSAEFPKEGPSILRIQQVVRGDSAAYFCASSPLPGIEQYFGPGTRLTVT.

This clone has a handful of counts. This CDR3 is also generated by other DNA sequences in the sample. The chain employs TRBV11-2 and TRBJ2-5; 9 bases agree with TRBD1. The CDR3 sequence is 15 residues long. Germline loops: CDR1 SGHAT, CDR2 FQNNGV. Trimming removed 5 bases from V and 5 bases from J; junction bases left unmatched: 9. CDR3 sequence reads: CASSLSTGGGETQYF. In DNA, the CDR3 is TGTGCCAGCAGCCTGTCGACAGGGGGAGGGGAGACCCAGTACTTC.

This clone came up a few times. J is TRBJ1-4 and V is TRBV7-3; no clear D gene. The CDR3 is 14 residues long. Germline CDR1 is SGHTA and CDR2 is FQGTGA. Trimming pared 0 bases from V and 4 bases from J, leaving 6 bases between. The DNA for the CDR3 is TGTGCCAGCAGCTTAACGGGTCGTAATGAAAAACTGTTTTTT. Protein: CASSLTGRNEKLFF.

For this clone: In the same sample, other DNA sequences code for this CDR3. This chain uses TRBV18 with TRBJ1-5; D gene ambiguous. Germline CDR1 and CDR2: KGHSH and LQKENI. Trimming pared 1 base from V and 0 bases from J, leaving 4 bases between. There are 14 residues in the CDR3. CDR3 coding DNA: TGTGCCAGCTCACCACAAGATAGCAATCAGCCCCAGCATTTT. Translated: CASSPQDSNQPQHF.

This clone was detected a few times. The J gene is TRBJ2-7, the V gene TRBV4-3; weak D call: TRBD2 (5 bases). CDR1 is LGHNA and CDR2 is YSLEER in the germline V gene. There are 14 residues in the CDR3. V lost 4 bases to trimming and J lost 0 bases, with 10 bases between them. CDR3 in amino acids: CASSPSGSSYEQYF. CDR3 bases: TGCGCCAGCAGCCCGAGCGGAAGCTCCTACGAGCAGTACTTC.

This clone was recorded many times. The gene calls are TRBV19 and TRBJ2-5; the D gene could be TRBD1 or TRBD2 (5 bases each). With 2 bases removed from V and 5 bases from J, the gap between germline ends came to 15 bases. This CDR3 is 15 amino acids long. Germline loops: CDR1 LNHDA, CDR2 SQIVND (reference sequence). CDR3 region: CASSILGTTDETQYF. In nucleotides, the CDR3 is TGTGCCAGTAGTATACTCGGGACCACTGATGAGACCCAGTACTTC.

V and J are TRBV27 and TRBJ1-5, with a possible D match to TRBD1 (6 bases). The germline V gene has CDR1 MNHEY and CDR2 SMNVEV (reference sequence). Trimming took 8 bases from V and 4 from J, leaving 12 bases between them. The CDR3 is 13 residues long. CDR3 amino acids: CASAGGQNQPQHF. The CDR3 region has the DNA TGTGCCAGCGCTGGGGGACAAAATCAGCCCCAGCATTTT.

J is TRBJ2-7 and V is TRBV19; 8 bases align to TRBD2. The CDR3 is 15 amino acids. Germline V CDR1 and CDR2: LNHDA, SQIVND (reference sequence). V was clipped by 8 bases and J by 0 bases; unmatched bases: 9. Here the CDR3 DNA reads TGTGCCAGTCAGGACCGGGGGGGAAGCTCCTACGAGCAGTACTTC. Amino acid sequence: CASQDRGGSSYEQYF.

The V and J genes are TRBV21-1 and TRBJ2-7; the table's D call of TRBD1 was not tested on the DNA. TRBV21-1 is a listed pseudogene. This CDR3 has 13 residues. The CDR3 DNA sequence: TGTGCCAGCAGCGCAGGACAGGGGTACGAGCAGTACTTC. Protein product: CASSAGQGYEQYF.

For this clone: The sample holds other DNA sequences that translate to the same CDR3. This chain uses TRBV6-6 with TRBJ2-3, with TRBD2 as a possible D gene (6 bases). The germline CDR1 and CDR2 sequences are MNHNY and SVGAGI (reference sequence). The CDR3 has 13 amino acids. V lost 6 bases to trimming and J lost 4 bases, with 11 bases between them. This chain's CDR3 is CASSSSGADTQYF. The CDR3 nucleotides read TGTGCCAGCAGCTCCTCGGGGGCAGATACGCAGTATTTT.

This clone was observed a single time. The chain combines TRBV2 with TRBJ2-7; 10 bases align to TRBD1. Losses at the gene ends were 6 bases for V and 5 bases for J; bases not matched to a gene: 1. Per the germline V gene, CDR1 is SNHLY and CDR2 is FYNNEI. This CDR3 is built from 12 residues. The CDR3: CASRGTGDEQYF. CDR3 DNA sequence: TGTGCCAGCAGGGGGACAGGGGACGAGCAGTACTTC.

The V gene is TRBV6-5, the J gene TRBJ2-7, with D possibly TRBD1 on 6 matching bases. The CDR3 consists of 15 residues. Trimming cost V 6 bases and J 3 bases, with 18 bases left between them. Per the germline V gene, CDR1 is MNHEY and CDR2 is SVGAGI. The CDR3 loop is CASSPSTGRYYEQYF. CDR3 nucleotide sequence: TGTGCCAGCAGCCCCTCGACAGGACGGTACTACGAGCAGTACTTC.

The sample holds a few counts of this clone. The CDR3 is CASSPSSGVSGQTQYF. The CDR3 nucleotides read TGTGCCAGCTCACCCTCTAGCGGGGTTAGCGGTCAGACCCAGTACTTC. The V and J genes are TRBV18 and TRBJ2-5; TRBD2 matches 9 bases. This CDR3 is 16 amino acids long. Germline V gene sequence: CDR1 KGHSH, CDR2 LQKENI. Trimming removed 3 bases from V and 6 bases from J; junction bases left unmatched: 11.

This clone has only one observation. The DNA of the CDR3 is TGTGCCAGCAGCTCGTTAGAGACTCCAAGCGAGCAGTACTTC. Encoded protein: CASSSLETPSEQYF. The V and J genes are TRBV11-3 and TRBJ2-7, with unresolved D. In germline, CDR1 is SGHNT, CDR2 YENEEA. The V end lost 4 bases, the J end lost 6 bases, and 16 bases lay between the germline ends. This CDR3 is built from 14 residues.

The gene calls are TRBV27 and TRBJ1-2; no clear D. Germline V gene sequence: CDR1 MNHEY, CDR2 SMNVEV (reference sequence). The CDR3 runs 14 residues. V lost 3 bases and J 5 bases, leaving 13 bases between the germline ends. Written as DNA, the CDR3 is TGTGCCAGCAGTTTTTTATCGGGAAAGTATGGCTACACCTTC. Protein: CASSFLSGKYGYTF.

V and J are TRBV5-1 and TRBJ2-3; D call uncertain. CDR1 and CDR2 (germline): SGHRS, YFSETQ. V lost 5 bases, J lost 0 bases, and 13 bases lay in between. This CDR3 has 15 amino acids. As DNA, the CDR3 is TGCGCCAGCAGAACCCAGCCCGGGAGCACAGATACGCAGTATTTT. Translating gives CASRTQPGSTDTQYF.

The chain recombines TRBV27 with TRBJ2-5, with D uncertain. CDR1 and CDR2 (germline): MNHEY, SMNVEV (reference sequence). V was cut by 6 bases and J by 5 bases, with 16 bases left in between. The CDR3 is 14 residues long. Here the CDR3 DNA reads TGTGCCAGCAGCTCCACCCTCGATGGGGAGACCCAGTACTTC. Residues: CASSSTLDGETQYF.

The V gene is TRBV2, the J gene TRBJ2-5; 9 nucleotides line up with TRBD2. This CDR3 has 13 amino acids. V gave up 6 bases and J gave up 7 bases; unmatched junction bases: 6. Per germline, CDR1 SNHLY and CDR2 FYNNEI. CDR3 in DNA: TGTGCCAGCAGCGCGGGGGGGCTTGGGACCCAGTACTTC. As protein: CASSAGGLGTQYF.